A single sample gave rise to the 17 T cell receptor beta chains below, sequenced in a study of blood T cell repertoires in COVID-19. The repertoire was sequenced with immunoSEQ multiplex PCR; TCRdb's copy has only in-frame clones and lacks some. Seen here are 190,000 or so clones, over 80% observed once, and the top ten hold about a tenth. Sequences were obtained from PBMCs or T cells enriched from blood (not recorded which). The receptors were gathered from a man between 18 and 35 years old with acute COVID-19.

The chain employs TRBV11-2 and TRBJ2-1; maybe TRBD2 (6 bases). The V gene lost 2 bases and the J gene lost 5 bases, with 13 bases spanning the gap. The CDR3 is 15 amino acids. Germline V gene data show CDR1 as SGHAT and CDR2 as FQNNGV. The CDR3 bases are TGTGCCAGCAGCTTATATAGCGGTCCCAACAATGAGCAGTTCTTC. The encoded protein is CASSLYSGPNNEQFF.

The CDR3, as DNA: TGTGCCAGCAGCCAAGAGACAGTTTTCTCCTACGAGCAGTACTTC. Its protein product is CASSQETVFSYEQYF. V gene TRBV14 combines with J gene TRBJ2-7; the D gene is possibly TRBD1 (5 bases). Germline V CDR1 and CDR2: SGHDN, FVKESK. The V and J ends lost 0 bases and 0 bases respectively, with 9 bases between them. The CDR3 has 15 residues.

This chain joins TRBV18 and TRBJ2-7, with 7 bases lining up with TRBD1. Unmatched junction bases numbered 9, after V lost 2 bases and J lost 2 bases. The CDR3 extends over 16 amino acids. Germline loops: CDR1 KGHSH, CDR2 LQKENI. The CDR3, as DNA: TGTGCCAGCTCACCATCTGGGTTTACAGGGGCCTACGAGCAGTACTTC. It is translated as CASSPSGFTGAYEQYF.

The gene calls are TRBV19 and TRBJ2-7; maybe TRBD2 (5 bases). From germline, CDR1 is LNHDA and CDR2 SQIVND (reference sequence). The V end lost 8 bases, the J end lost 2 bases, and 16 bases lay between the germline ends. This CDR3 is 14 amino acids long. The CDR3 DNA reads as TGTGCCAGTCCCCAGAGGGTCATTACCTACGAGCAGTACTTC. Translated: CASPQRVITYEQYF.

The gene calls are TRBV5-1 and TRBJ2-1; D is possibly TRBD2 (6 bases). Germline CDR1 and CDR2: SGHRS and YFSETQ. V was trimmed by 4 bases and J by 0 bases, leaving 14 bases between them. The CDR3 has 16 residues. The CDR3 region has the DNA TGCGCCAGCAGCCTGACGGAGGGGACCTCCTACAATGAGCAGTTCTTC. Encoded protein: CASSLTEGTSYNEQFF.

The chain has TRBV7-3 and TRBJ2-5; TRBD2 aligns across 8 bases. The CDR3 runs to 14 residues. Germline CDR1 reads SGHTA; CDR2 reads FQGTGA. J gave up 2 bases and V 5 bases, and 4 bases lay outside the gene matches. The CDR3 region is CASSPGTRQETQYF. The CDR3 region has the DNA TGTGCCAGCAGCCCCGGGACTAGGCAAGAGACCCAGTACTTC.

CDR3 protein: CASTQDSLVNQPQHF. The CDR3 DNA reads as TGTGCCAGCACCCAAGACAGTTTGGTGAATCAGCCCCAGCATTTT. The rearrangement joins TRBV28 to TRBJ1-5, with D perhaps TRBD1 (5 bases). V was shortened by 7 bases and J by 4 bases, with 17 bases between the two germline ends. The CDR3 is 15 residues long. Germline loops: CDR1 MDHEN, CDR2 SYDVKM.

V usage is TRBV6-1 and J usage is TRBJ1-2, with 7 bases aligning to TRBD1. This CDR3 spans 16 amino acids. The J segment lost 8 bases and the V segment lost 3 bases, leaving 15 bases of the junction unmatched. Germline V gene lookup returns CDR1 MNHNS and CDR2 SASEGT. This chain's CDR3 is CASSEGNVLGGDGYTF. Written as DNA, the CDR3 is TGTGCCAGCAGTGAGGGTAACGTTTTAGGGGGCGACGGCTACACCTTC.

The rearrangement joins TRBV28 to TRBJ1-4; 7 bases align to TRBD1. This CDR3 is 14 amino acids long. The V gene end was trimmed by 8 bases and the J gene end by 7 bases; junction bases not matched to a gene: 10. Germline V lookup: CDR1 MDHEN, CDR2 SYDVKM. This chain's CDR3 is CASRGGAEGEKLFF. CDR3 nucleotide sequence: TGTGCCAGCCGAGGGGGCGCGGAAGGTGAAAAACTGTTTTTT.

The CDR3 is CASTTNPNSPLHF. CDR3 nucleotide sequence: TGTGCCAGCACCACAAACCCCAATTCACCCCTCCACTTT. The chain links TRBV9 to TRBJ1-6; D is unresolved. The V end lost 6 bases, the J end lost 7 bases, and 11 bases lay between the germline ends. This CDR3 is 13 amino acids long. Per the germline V gene, CDR1 is SGDLS and CDR2 is YYNGEE.

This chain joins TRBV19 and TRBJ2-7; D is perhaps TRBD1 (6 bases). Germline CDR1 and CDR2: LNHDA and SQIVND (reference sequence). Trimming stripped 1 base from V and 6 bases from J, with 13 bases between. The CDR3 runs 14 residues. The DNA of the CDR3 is TGTGCCAGTAGTATAGCCGGGACATCCAGCGAGCAGTACTTC. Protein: CASSIAGTSSEQYF. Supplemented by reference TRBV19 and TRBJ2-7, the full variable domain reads DGGITQSPKYLFRKEGQNVTLSCEQNLNHDAMYWYRQDPGQGLRLIYYSQIVNDFQKGDIAEGYSVSREKKESFPLTVTSAQKNPTAFYLCASSIAGTSSEQYFGPGTRLTVT.

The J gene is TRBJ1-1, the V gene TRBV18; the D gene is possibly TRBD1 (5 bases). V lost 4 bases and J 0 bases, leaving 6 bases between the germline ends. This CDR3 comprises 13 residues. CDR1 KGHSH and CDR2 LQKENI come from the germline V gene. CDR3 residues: CASSQGMNTEAFF. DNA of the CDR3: TGTGCCAGCTCACAGGGGATGAACACTGAAGCTTTCTTT.

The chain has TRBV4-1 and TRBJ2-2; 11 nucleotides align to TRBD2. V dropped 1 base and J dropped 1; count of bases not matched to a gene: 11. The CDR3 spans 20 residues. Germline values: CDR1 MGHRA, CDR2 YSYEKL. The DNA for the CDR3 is TGCGCCAGCAGCCAAGCGGTAACGGCTAGCGGGAGGCTGAACACCGGGGAGCTGTTTTTT. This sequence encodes CASSQAVTASGRLNTGELFF.

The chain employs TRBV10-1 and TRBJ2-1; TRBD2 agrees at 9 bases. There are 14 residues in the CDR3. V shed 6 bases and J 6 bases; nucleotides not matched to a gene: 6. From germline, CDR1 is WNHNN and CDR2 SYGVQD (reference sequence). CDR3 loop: CASSHSGSRNEQFF. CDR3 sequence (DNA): TGCGCCAGCAGCCATAGCGGGAGTCGCAATGAGCAGTTCTTC.

CDR3 in amino acids: CASRFLNTEAFF. The CDR3 bases are TGTGCCAGCAGGTTCTTGAACACTGAAGCTTTCTTT. The rearrangement joins TRBV25-1 to TRBJ1-1; D is undetermined. The germline CDR1 and CDR2 sequences are MGHDK and SYGVNS. The CDR3 length is 12 residues. Trimming left V 6 bases short and J 0 bases short, with 5 bases between.

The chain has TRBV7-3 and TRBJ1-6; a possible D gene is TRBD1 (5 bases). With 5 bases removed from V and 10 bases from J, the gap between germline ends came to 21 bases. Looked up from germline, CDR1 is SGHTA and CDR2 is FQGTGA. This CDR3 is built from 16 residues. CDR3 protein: CASSLMASGARSPLHF. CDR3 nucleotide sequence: TGTGCCAGCAGCCTTATGGCCAGCGGGGCCCGGTCACCCCTCCACTTT.

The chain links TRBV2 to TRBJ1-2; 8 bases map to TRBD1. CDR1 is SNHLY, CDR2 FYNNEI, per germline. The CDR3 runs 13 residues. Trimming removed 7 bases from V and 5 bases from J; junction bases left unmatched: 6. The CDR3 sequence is CASTLDREYGYTF. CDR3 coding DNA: TGTGCCAGCACCTTGGACAGGGAGTATGGCTACACCTTC.